Reported below is one TCR beta chain. The antigen is unknown. Since a much larger clone is just one base distant, this may be a read error. The read finishes 3 residues shy of the CDR3 end, and the germline J gene is used to complete it. The sample originates from a study of T cell clonality in common variable immunodeficiency. Overall study results and limits: T cell subpopulation sequencing would be needed to explain CVID clonality. Reportedly, TCR beta sequences from common variable immunodeficiency showed fewer deletions and N-nucleotide insertions. Fewer TCRbeta clones were shared among CVID subjects than controls.

CVID and control samples used equivalent genomic DNA input. This table comes from immunoSEQ multiplex PCR, and its TCRdb copy is limited to in-frame clones, with some not included. The sample has about 34,000 clones, none seen only once. The CDR3 loop spans 14 amino acids. CDR1 is SEHNR, CDR2 FQNEAQ, per germline (reference sequence). V gave up 2 bases and J gave up 4 bases, with 10 bases separating them. The sample comprised peripheral blood mononuclear cells. This clonotype originated in a person aged 18 to 69 in good health. The rearrangement joins TRBV7-9 to TRBJ2-3, with a possible D match to TRBD2 (5 bases). Incomplete CDR3 DNA: TGTGCCAGCAGCTTAAGCCAGAGGGCAGATACG. Amino acids: CASSLSQRADT. The complete CDR3 sequence is CASSLSQRADTQYF.